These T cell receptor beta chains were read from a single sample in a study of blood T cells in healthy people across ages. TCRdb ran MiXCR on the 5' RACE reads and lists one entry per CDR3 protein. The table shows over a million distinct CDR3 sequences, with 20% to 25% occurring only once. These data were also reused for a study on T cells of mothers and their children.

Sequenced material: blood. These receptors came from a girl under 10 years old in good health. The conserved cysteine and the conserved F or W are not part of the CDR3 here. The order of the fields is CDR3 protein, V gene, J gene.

cdr3_aa: ASRTGPGYT
v_call: TRBV19
j_call: TRBJ1-2

cdr3_aa: SARDFGGRRMDEQF
v_call: TRBV20-1
j_call: TRBJ2-1

cdr3_aa: ASSVGPGTEAF
v_call: TRBV12-3/TRBV12-4
j_call: TRBJ1-1

cdr3_aa: ASSFFAGTGYEQY
v_call: TRBV7-2
j_call: TRBJ2-7

cdr3_aa: SVRGTQRFEQY
v_call: TRBV29-1
j_call: TRBJ2-7

cdr3_aa: ASSQDRVGEAF
v_call: TRBV4-3
j_call: TRBJ1-1

cdr3_aa: SVEGRDSGRNEQF
v_call: TRBV29-1
j_call: TRBJ2-1

cdr3_aa: ASSRPGMYEKLF
v_call: TRBV7-9
j_call: TRBJ1-4

cdr3_aa: SVAQGAYGYT
v_call: TRBV29-1
j_call: TRBJ1-2

cdr3_aa: ASSLATDEQF
v_call: TRBV7-9
j_call: TRBJ2-1

cdr3_aa: ASSLALSRPTIY
v_call: TRBV7-2
j_call: TRBJ1-3

cdr3_aa: ASSTPSGTNYEQY
v_call: TRBV7-6
j_call: TRBJ2-7

cdr3_aa: ASSLTGRDTIY
v_call: TRBV27
j_call: TRBJ1-3

cdr3_aa: ASSESGPFTYEQY
v_call: TRBV2
j_call: -

cdr3_aa: ASSPRVHPTNTEAF
v_call: TRBV6-1
j_call: TRBJ1-1

cdr3_aa: ASSQDGGGYDEQY
v_call: TRBV4-3
j_call: TRBJ2-7

cdr3_aa: ASNRGVTSTEAF
v_call: TRBV6-6
j_call: TRBJ1-1

cdr3_aa: ASRTTGAGELF
v_call: TRBV7-9
j_call: TRBJ2-2

cdr3_aa: ASRRTSGTDTQY
v_call: TRBV11-3
j_call: TRBJ2-3

cdr3_aa: ASSKGLTEQF
v_call: TRBV12-3/TRBV12-4
j_call: TRBJ2-1

cdr3_aa: SAVTGAETQY
v_call: TRBV20-1
j_call: TRBJ2-5

cdr3_aa: ASSYGKPEAF
v_call: TRBV6-2/TRBV6-3
j_call: TRBJ1-1

cdr3_aa: ASSLLFGEGTNEKLF
v_call: TRBV7-8
j_call: TRBJ1-4

cdr3_aa: ASSQEWNSEAF
v_call: TRBV4-2
j_call: TRBJ1-1

cdr3_aa: ASSMGQTYEQY
v_call: TRBV6-1
j_call: TRBJ2-7

cdr3_aa: ASGETGGYGYT
v_call: TRBV27
j_call: TRBJ1-2

cdr3_aa: ATSNPRQGQETQY
v_call: TRBV15
j_call: -

cdr3_aa: ASSPGKSTNEKLF
v_call: TRBV7-9
j_call: TRBJ1-4

cdr3_aa: ASSRGAPPRETQY
v_call: TRBV19
j_call: TRBJ2-5

cdr3_aa: ASSLELNEQF
v_call: TRBV5-6
j_call: TRBJ2-1

cdr3_aa: SVAANTEAF
v_call: TRBV29-1
j_call: TRBJ1-1